These 9 T cell receptor beta chains were sequenced from one sample in a study of shared clonotypes between healthy human individuals. The data were produced by immunoSEQ multiplex PCR, yet TCRdb's version contains in-frame clones alone and is incomplete. This sample has roughly 2.2 million clones; approximately 95% occur once, and the top ten carry roughly 0.36%. Sequences were obtained from naive CD4+ T cells from PBMCs. Subset given: CD45RA+ positively selected. All receptors come from a man aged 18 to 30 in good health. Some clones in this sample may be carry-over from other donors' samples.

The chain employs TRBV20-1 and TRBJ2-5; D may be TRBD1 (6 bases). Trimming took off 6 bases at V and 7 bases at J, with 12 bases between the two ends. The CDR3 sequence is 11 residues long. From germline, CDR1 is DFQATT and CDR2 SNEGSKA (reference sequence). CDR3 nucleotides: TGCAGTGCCCACCAGGGGCGGACCCAGTACTTC. This translates into CSAHQGRTQYF.

This rearrangement joins TRBV5-1 to TRBJ2-1, with a tentative D call TRBD1 (5 bases). This CDR3 region has 14 residues. The V gene lost 4 bases and the J gene lost 6 bases, with 14 bases spanning the gap. Germline V lookup: CDR1 SGHRS, CDR2 YFSETQ. DNA of the CDR3: TGCGCCAGCAGCGGATCCAGGGTTGTCAATGAGCAGTTCTTC. Protein sequence: CASSGSRVVNEQFF. The full variable domain, rest sourced from reference TRBV5-1 and TRBJ2-1, is KAGVTQTPRYLIKTRGQQVTLSCSPISGHRSVSWYQQTPGQGLQFLFEYFSETQRNKGNFPGRFSGRQFSNSRSEMNVSTLELGDSALYLCASSGSRVVNEQFFGPGTRLTVL.

The chain couples TRBV5-1 to TRBJ2-2, with D hard to call. The V end lost 4 bases, the J end lost 4 bases, and 11 bases lay between the germline ends. CDR1 and CDR2 from the germline V gene are SGHRS and YFSETQ. The CDR3 has 14 residues. CDR3 coding DNA: TGCGCCAGCAGCCTTTCCCCGAGCACCGGGGAGCTGTTTTTT. This gives the protein CASSLSPSTGELFF.

The CDR3 is CSVEGNQETQYF. The CDR3 DNA is TGCAGCGTTGAGGGGAATCAAGAGACCCAGTACTTC. The chain has TRBV29-1 and TRBJ2-5; unclear D gene. V lost 3 bases and J 2 bases, leaving 7 bases between the germline ends. The germline CDR1 and CDR2 sequences are SQVTM and ANQGSEA. This CDR3 spans 12 amino acids.

The rearrangement links TRBV9 to TRBJ2-1, with 7 bases fitting TRBD1. The CDR3 is 16 amino acids. CDR1 is SGDLS and CDR2 is YYNGEE in the germline V gene. J lost 7 bases, V lost 4 bases, and 14 bases had no gene match. CDR3 nucleotide sequence: TGTGCCAGCAGCCCCATTCGACAGGGAAGTTGGAATGAGCAGTTCTTC. As protein: CASSPIRQGSWNEQFF.

The chain joins TRBV28 to TRBJ2-5; either TRBD1 or TRBD2 may supply D (7 bases each). CDR1 and CDR2 (germline): MDHEN, SYDVKM. The CDR3 sequence is 14 residues long. Deletions cut 3 bases from V and 5 bases from J, with 13 bases between. The CDR3 protein is CASSFRGGRETQYF. CDR3 in DNA: TGTGCCAGCAGTTTCAGGGGGGGAAGGGAGACCCAGTACTTC.

The chain combines TRBV7-9 with TRBJ2-2, with D hard to call. Germline CDR1 and CDR2: SEHNR and FQNEAQ (reference sequence). The V end lost 4 bases, the J end lost 9 bases, and 12 bases lay between the germline ends. This CDR3 has 13 amino acids. CDR3 sequence (DNA): TGTGCCAGCAGCTGGCAATTTGAGAGGGAGCTGTTTTTT. Its protein is CASSWQFERELFF.

In DNA, the CDR3 is TGCGCCAGCAGCTTGGGTCCATCGCGGGGGACCACAGATACGCAGTATTTT. As protein: CASSLGPSRGTTDTQYF. V gene TRBV5-1 combines with J gene TRBJ2-3, with 7 bases lining up with TRBD2. This CDR3 comprises 17 residues. With V trimmed by 0 bases and J by 2 bases, 9 bases remained unmatched. The germline CDR1 and CDR2 sequences are SGHRS and YFSETQ.

Points on this clone: This CDR3 is also generated by other DNA sequences in the sample. The rearrangement uses TRBV5-4 and TRBJ2-1; the match to TRBD1 covers 9 bases. The CDR3 has 15 residues. The V gene's germline CDR1 is SGHNT and CDR2 YYREEE (reference sequence). The ends lost 3 bases at V and 3 bases at J; junction bases unmatched: 4. CDR3 DNA sequence: TGTGCCAGCAGCTCTCCGGGACAGGGCTACAATGAGCAGTTCTTC. Protein sequence: CASSSPGQGYNEQFF.